One sample yielded the 2 T cell receptor beta chains listed below, sequenced in a study of shared clonotypes between healthy human individuals. Assay: immunoSEQ multiplex PCR; the TCRdb copy retains only in-frame clones and omits some. The sample holds 2,500,000 or so clones, over 85% seen once. Sequencing was performed on naive CD4+ T cells sorted from blood. Subset denoted: CD45RA+ positively selected. The origin of the receptors is a man between 18 and 29 years old in good health.

This chain connects TRBV5-8 to TRBJ2-3; TRBD2 might be the D (5 bases). Germline CDR1 is SGHTS and CDR2 is YDEGEE. The CDR3 loop spans 13 amino acids. V dropped 0 bases and J dropped 3 bases, with 5 bases sitting between them. CDR3 region: CASSLGETDTQYF. The CDR3 coding sequence is TGTGCCAGCAGCTTGGGGGAGACAGATACGCAGTATTTT.

The genes are TRBV7-2 and TRBJ1-5; D perhaps matches TRBD1 (5 bases). Germline V lookup: CDR1 SGHTA, CDR2 FQGNSA. The CDR3 has 15 amino acids. V lost 4 bases, J lost 3 bases, and 13 bases lay in between. CDR3 loop: CASSSDSISNQPQHF. The CDR3 DNA is TGTGCCAGCAGCTCTGACAGTATTTCCAATCAGCCCCAGCATTTT.